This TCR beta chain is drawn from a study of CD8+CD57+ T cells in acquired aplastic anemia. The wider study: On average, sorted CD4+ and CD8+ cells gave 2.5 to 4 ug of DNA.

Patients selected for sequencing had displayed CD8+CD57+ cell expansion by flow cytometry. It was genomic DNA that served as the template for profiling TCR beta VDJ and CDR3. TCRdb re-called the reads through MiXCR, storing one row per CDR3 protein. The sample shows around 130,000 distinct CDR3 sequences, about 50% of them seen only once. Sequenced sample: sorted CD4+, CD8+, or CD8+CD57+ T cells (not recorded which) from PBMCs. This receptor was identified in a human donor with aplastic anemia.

The CDR3 DNA is TGCAGTGGGTCGTGGGAATATGGCTACACCTTC. Amino acid sequence: CSGSWEYGYTF. J is TRBJ1-2 and V is TRBV20-1; D not certain. The V gene lost 7 bases and the J gene lost 5 bases, with 11 bases spanning the gap. CDR3 length: 11 residues. The germline gives CDR1 DFQATT, CDR2 SNEGSKA (reference sequence).